The rows below give T cell receptor beta chains drawn from one sample of a study of T cells in Graves' hyperthyroidism and ophthalmopathy. TCRdb re-analysed the multiplex PCR reads in MiXCR, keeping a single row per CDR3 protein. The table includes around 530,000 distinct CDR3 sequences, over 15% detected once. The sequenced material came from blood. The receptors stem from a woman between 18 and 29 years old with Graves' ophthalmopathy. Both conserved end residues are part of each CDR3. The order of the fields is CDR3 DNA, CDR3 protein, clone size, D gene, J gene, V gene. D genes are given only for firm matches. The size field is filled for only some rows; it gives once, few, many or a size class.

DNA: TGCAGTGCTAGAGATATCCTAGCGGGGGACCCGAACACCGGGGAGCTGTTTTTT
CDR3: CSARDILAGDPNTGELFF
size: NA
D: TRBD2
J: TRBJ2-2
V: TRBV20-1

DNA: TGTGCCTGGAGTGTACCGGGGGAAACCTACGAGCAGTACTTC
CDR3: CAWSVPGETYEQYF
size: many
D: NA
J: TRBJ2-7
V: TRBV30

DNA: TGTGCCAGCAGCGTAGAACAGGAGTACAATGAGCAGTTCTTC
CDR3: CASSVEQEYNEQFF
size: many
D: NA
J: TRBJ2-1
V: TRBV2

DNA: TGTGCCAGCAGTTTAATGACAGGGACGTACTACGAGCAGTACTTC
CDR3: CASSLMTGTYYEQYF
size: NA
D: TRBD1
J: TRBJ2-7
V: TRBV12-3/TRBV12-4

DNA: TGCGCCAGCAGCTTTGAATATGGCTACACCTCCACCTTC
CDR3: CASSFEYGYTSTF
size: NA
D: NA
J: TRBJ1-2
V: TRBV5-1

DNA: TGTGCCAGCAGCTCCGCAGGACGGGCGAACACTGAAGCTTTCTTT
CDR3: CASSSAGRANTEAFF
size: few
D: NA
J: TRBJ1-1
V: TRBV5-6

DNA: TGTGCCATCAATAGCGGGAGGGTCCCAGATACGCAGTATTTT
CDR3: CAINSGRVPDTQYF
size: many
D: TRBD2
J: TRBJ2-3
V: TRBV10-3

DNA: TGCAGTGCTAGTGATAGCAGGGGCGAGAGCAATCAGCCCCAGCATTTT
CDR3: CSASDSRGESNQPQHF
size: once
D: NA
J: TRBJ1-5
V: TRBV20-1

DNA: TGCAGTGCTAGAGATGGAGCGGGAGCCTACAATGAGCAGTTCTTC
CDR3: CSARDGAGAYNEQFF
size: few
D: TRBD2
J: TRBJ2-1
V: TRBV20-1

DNA: TGTGCCAGCAGACACCCGACCACACCTTATGGCTACACCTTC
CDR3: CASRHPTTPYGYTF
size: few
D: NA
J: TRBJ1-2
V: TRBV7-2

DNA: TGTGCCAGCAGTTTCTATGGTACCAACACCGGGGAGCTGTTTTTT
CDR3: CASSFYGTNTGELFF
size: NA
D: NA
J: TRBJ2-2
V: TRBV28

DNA: TGTGCCATCAGTCGGGGGTCGGGAGGGCCGAGGACCGGGGAGCTGTTTTTT
CDR3: CAISRGSGGPRTGELFF
size: few
D: TRBD2
J: TRBJ2-2
V: TRBV10-3

DNA: TGTGCCAGCAGCCAAGTAACTAGCGGGAGTAGCGAGCAGTACTTC
CDR3: CASSQVTSGSSEQYF
size: few
D: TRBD2
J: TRBJ2-7
V: TRBV3-1

DNA: TGTGCCAGCAGGGTCCATACGACGGACACTGAAGCTTTCTTT
CDR3: CASRVHTTDTEAFF
size: many
D: NA
J: TRBJ1-1
V: TRBV12-3/TRBV12-4

DNA: TGTGCCAGCGAGAACAGACGGGCAGCAAACACCATATATTTT
CDR3: CASENRRAANTIYF
size: NA
D: NA
J: TRBJ1-3
V: TRBV6-1

DNA: TGCGCCAGCAGCCAAGTTAAGGGCAGGGTCCCAGATACGCAGTATTTT
CDR3: CASSQVKGRVPDTQYF
size: NA
D: NA
J: TRBJ2-3
V: TRBV7-2

DNA: TGTGCCTGGACCCCACTAGCGGGGCAACTCTCCTACGAGCAGTACTTC
CDR3: CAWTPLAGQLSYEQYF
size: many
D: TRBD2
J: TRBJ2-7
V: TRBV30

DNA: TGTGCCAGCAGCGTAGGGGGCGGGGGGCGGTTGTACAATGAGCAGTTCTTC
CDR3: CASSVGGGGRLYNEQFF
size: few
D: TRBD2
J: TRBJ2-1
V: TRBV9

DNA: TGTGCCAGCAGCCCAGTTTTCGCAGGGGAAGAGACCCAGTACTTC
CDR3: CASSPVFAGEETQYF
size: NA
D: NA
J: TRBJ2-5
V: TRBV14

DNA: TGTGCCAGCAGCTCCCGACAGGTTACTGAAGCTTTCTTT
CDR3: CASSSRQVTEAFF
size: many
D: NA
J: TRBJ1-1
V: TRBV7-3

DNA: TGTGCCAGTAGTGTTGCAGACACTAACACTGAAGCTTTCTTT
CDR3: CASSVADTNTEAFF
size: few
D: NA
J: TRBJ1-1
V: TRBV19

DNA: TGTGCCATCAGCGGGACTAGCGGGAGCACAGATACGCAGTATTTT
CDR3: CAISGTSGSTDTQYF
size: few
D: TRBD2
J: TRBJ2-3
V: TRBV10-3

DNA: TGTGCTAGCAGCTTTGCGGGGGTAACAGATACGCAGTATTTT
CDR3: CASSFAGVTDTQYF
size: many
D: TRBD2
J: TRBJ2-3
V: TRBV7-7

DNA: TGTGCCAGCAGCGTCTCTCCCGGTCCCCCAGGGGGCTACAGCACTGAAGCTTTCTTT
CDR3: CASSVSPGPPGGYSTEAFF
size: many
D: TRBD1
J: TRBJ1-1
V: TRBV28

DNA: TGCAGTGCTAGAGGCCCCCCGGGCGGGAGGGCCCTCGACGAGCAGTACTTC
CDR3: CSARGPPGGRALDEQYF
size: many
D: TRBD2
J: TRBJ2-7
V: TRBV20-1

DNA: TGCAGTGCTCTCGACAGGGCTGCAACTAATGAAAAACTGTTTTTT
CDR3: CSALDRAATNEKLFF
size: NA
D: TRBD1
J: TRBJ1-4
V: TRBV20-1

DNA: TGTGCCAGCAGCTTAGACGGCGACTATAATTCACCCCTCCACTTT
CDR3: CASSLDGDYNSPLHF
size: NA
D: NA
J: TRBJ1-6
V: TRBV7-9

DNA: TGTGCCAGCAGTTCGACTAGCGGGGGGGCCACAGATACGCAGTATTTT
CDR3: CASSSTSGGATDTQYF
size: many
D: TRBD2
J: TRBJ2-3
V: TRBV6-4

DNA: TGTGCCTGGAGTGTTAGCGGGGGGATTGTGAATGAGCAGTTCTTC
CDR3: CAWSVSGGIVNEQFF
size: many
D: TRBD2
J: TRBJ2-1
V: TRBV30

DNA: TGTGCCAGTAGTGCCGGACTAGCGGAAGAGACCCAGTACTTC
CDR3: CASSAGLAEETQYF
size: few
D: TRBD2
J: TRBJ2-5
V: TRBV19

DNA: TGTGCCAGTAGAGTTAAAGAGACCCAGTACTTC
CDR3: CASRVKETQYF
size: NA
D: NA
J: TRBJ2-5
V: TRBV19

DNA: TGTGCCAGTAGCACTGGACAGGGTAGGACAGCACCCCTCCACTTT
CDR3: CASSTGQGRTAPLHF
size: NA
D: TRBD1
J: TRBJ1-6
V: TRBV19